Presented here are 23 T cell receptor beta chains from one specimen sequenced in a study of PD-1 blockade in classical Hodgkin lymphoma. The data were produced by immunoSEQ multiplex PCR, yet TCRdb's version contains in-frame clones alone and is incomplete. The repertoire includes some 100,000 clones, roughly 91% of them detected once, and approximately 6.3% sits in the top ten. Each of the patients experienced relapse following autologous stem cell transplantation, and their brentuximab vedotin exposure differed. Material: peripheral blood mononuclear cells (PBMCs), obtained before the second cycle of nivolumab. All receptors come from a human donor with classical Hodgkin lymphoma.

This chain connects TRBV9 to TRBJ2-1, with a tentative D call TRBD2 (7 bases). The length of the CDR3 is 15 residues. V was pared by 1 base and J by 7 bases, with 15 bases between. From germline, CDR1 is SGDLS and CDR2 YYNGEE. The CDR3 is CASSVFTGGVNEQFF. CDR3 DNA: TGTGCCAGCAGCGTATTTACGGGGGGCGTGAATGAGCAGTTCTTC.

V and J are TRBV5-1 and TRBJ2-7; weak D call: TRBD2 (5 bases). There are 14 residues in the CDR3. V lost 6 bases and J 0 bases, leaving 13 bases between the germline ends. Germline V lookup: CDR1 SGHRS, CDR2 YFSETQ. CDR3 region: CASKVDSPSYEQYF. Here the CDR3 DNA reads TGCGCCAGCAAGGTGGACTCGCCCTCCTACGAGCAGTACTTC.

The rearrangement links TRBV19 to TRBJ1-1; TRBD1 matches at 9 bases. The CDR3 is 17 amino acids. Germline CDR1 LNHDA, CDR2 SQIVND (reference sequence). With V trimmed by 8 bases and J by 0 bases, 13 bases remained unmatched. The CDR3 coding sequence is TGTGCCAGTTTCCCTCCGGGGACAGGGTTGATGAACACTGAAGCTTTCTTT. Translating it yields CASFPPGTGLMNTEAFF.

This chain uses TRBV5-1 with TRBJ2-1, with D uncertain. Trimming left V 0 bases short and J 10 bases short, with 17 bases between. Germline V lookup: CDR1 SGHRS, CDR2 YFSETQ. The CDR3 length is 15 residues. CDR3 nucleotides: TGCGCCAGCAGCTTGGATCCTAGTCGGGCTTGGGAGCAGTTCTTC. Residues: CASSLDPSRAWEQFF.

The chain recombines TRBV10-3 with TRBJ1-3; D is undetermined. Trimming cost V 6 bases and J 3 bases, with 21 bases left between them. The CDR3 runs 17 residues. In germline, CDR1 is ENHRY, CDR2 SYGVKD. The CDR3 DNA follows: TGTGCCATCAGGCCCGCCGGATTGGGGTTAGATGGAAACACCATATATTTT. Protein: CAIRPAGLGLDGNTIYF.

The V gene is TRBV4-3, the J gene TRBJ2-7; D might be TRBD2 (6 bases). This CDR3 is 14 amino acids long. V was clipped by 1 base and J by 3 bases, with 10 bases between them. Germline V lookup: CDR1 LGHNA, CDR2 YSLEER. This chain's CDR3 is CASSQGRGNYEQYF. The CDR3 DNA follows: TGCGCCAGCAGCCAAGGACGGGGGAACTACGAGCAGTACTTC.

The genes are TRBV4-2 and TRBJ1-6; 7 nucleotides line up with TRBD1. The germline V gene has CDR1 LGHNA and CDR2 YNFKEQ. This CDR3 spans 14 amino acids. V was clipped by 1 base and J by 9 bases; unmatched bases: 3. The CDR3 nucleotides are TGTGCCAGCAGCCAAGGACAGGGAGGTTCACCCCTCCACTTT. Its protein is CASSQGQGGSPLHF.

V is TRBV7-9 and J is TRBJ2-1; D may be TRBD1 (6 bases). Trimming shortened V by 5 bases and J by 8 bases, and 10 bases separated the two germline ends. This CDR3 region has 12 residues. CDR1 and CDR2 (germline): SEHNR, FQNEAQ (reference sequence). CDR3 in DNA: TGTGCCAGCAGCCAGGGGCTCCATGAGCAGTTCTTC. Translation: CASSQGLHEQFF.

The chain employs TRBV7-2 and TRBJ2-5; 7 bases align to TRBD2. V lost 2 bases, J lost 5 bases, and 8 bases stayed unmatched. This CDR3 is 15 amino acids long. Germline V gives CDR1 SGHTA, CDR2 FQGNSA. The CDR3 loop is CASSLFQRGWETQYF. The CDR3, as DNA: TGTGCCAGCAGCTTATTCCAGCGGGGCTGGGAGACCCAGTACTTC.

This chain links TRBV21-1 with TRBJ1-5; TRBD1 was called by the table and not checked on the DNA. TRBV21-1 corresponds to a pseudogene. The CDR3 has 14 amino acids. CDR3 sequence: CASSNRPRNQPQHF. CDR3 sequence (DNA): TGTGCCAGCAGCAACAGGCCACGGAATCAGCCCCAGCATTTT.

The chain uses TRBV7-8 and TRBJ2-7; 7 positions match TRBD2. With 6 bases clipped from V and 4 bases from J, the junction kept 9 bases outside the gene matches. Per the germline V gene, CDR1 is SGHVS and CDR2 is FQNEAQ. CDR3 length equals 14 residues. CDR3 sequence: CASSPTRLAYEQYF. The CDR3 DNA is TGTGCCAGCAGTCCAACTAGACTAGCTTACGAGCAGTACTTC.

The chain has TRBV5-1 and TRBJ2-7; 13 bases are shared with TRBD2. CDR1 and CDR2 from the germline V gene are SGHRS and YFSETQ. The V and J ends lost 6 bases and 5 bases, in that order; junction bases with no gene match: 8. CDR3 length equals 15 residues. The CDR3 coding sequence is TGCGCCAGCAAAGAGGGAGGACTAGCGGGGGACGAGCAGTACTTC. Translation: CASKEGGLAGDEQYF.

V gene TRBV6-1 combines with J gene TRBJ1-3; D is undetermined. The CDR3 loop spans 15 amino acids. Trimming cost V 0 bases and J 1 base, with 7 bases left between them. Germline V gives CDR1 MNHNS, CDR2 SASEGT. Here the CDR3 reads CASSEASESGNTIYF. As DNA, the CDR3 is TGTGCCAGCAGTGAAGCTTCGGAGTCTGGAAACACCATATATTTT.

The chain employs TRBV4-3 and TRBJ2-1; TRBD1 might be the D (6 bases). CDR1 and CDR2 from the germline V gene are LGHNA and YSLEER. CDR3 length: 15 residues. V gave up 1 base and J gave up 5 bases, with 12 bases separating them. The chain's CDR3 is CASSQATGLHNEQFF. The CDR3 bases are TGCGCCAGCAGCCAAGCGACAGGTCTTCACAATGAGCAGTTCTTC.

This clone occurred once. The V call is TRBV7-6, the J call TRBJ2-5; the match to TRBD1 covers 10 bases. This CDR3 is built from 14 residues. Unmatched junction bases numbered 0, after V lost 3 bases and J lost 2 bases. Germline V gives CDR1 SGHVS, CDR2 FNYEAQ. The CDR3, as DNA: TGTGCCAGCAGCTTGGGACAGGGGCAAGAGACCCAGTACTTC. It translates to CASSLGQGQETQYF.

The J gene is TRBJ2-1, the V gene TRBV5-1; the D is unclear. This CDR3 contains 11 residues. V was cut by 1 base and J by 9 bases, with 5 bases left in between. Per the germline V gene, CDR1 is SGHRS and CDR2 is YFSETQ. CDR3: CASSLRSEQFF. The CDR3 nucleotides are TGCGCCAGCAGCTTGCGCAGTGAGCAGTTCTTC.

This chain uses TRBV11-2 with TRBJ1-6; 9 positions match TRBD1. Germline V gives CDR1 SGHAT, CDR2 FQNNGV. The V and J ends lost 4 bases and 12 bases, in that order; junction bases with no gene match: 10. The CDR3 spans 15 residues. The CDR3 loop reads CASSSEPGQGLPLHF. For the CDR3, the DNA is TGTGCCAGCAGCTCCGAACCGGGACAGGGTTTACCCCTCCACTTT.

This sequence joins TRBV6-5 and TRBJ1-2; TRBD1 matches 8 bases. V gave up 6 bases and J gave up 7 bases; unmatched junction bases: 7. CDR1 MNHEY and CDR2 SVGAGI come from the germline V gene. The CDR3 length is 13 residues. CDR3 sequence: CASSRDRISGYTF. In DNA, the CDR3 is TGTGCCAGCAGCCGGGACAGGATTTCTGGCTACACCTTC.

There are a few counts of this clone. The chain combines TRBV30 with TRBJ2-5; TRBD2 might be the D (7 bases). The CDR3 is made up of 13 amino acids. V lost 2 bases and J 5 bases, leaving 12 bases between the germline ends. Germline lookup yields CDR1 GTSNPN and CDR2 SVGIG (reference sequence). Here the CDR3 DNA reads TGTGCCTGGAGTAGGGGGGGACGGGAGACCCAGTACTTC. The encoded protein is CAWSRGGRETQYF.

This chain links TRBV7-6 with TRBJ1-1; D may be TRBD1 (5 bases). V lost 0 bases and J 2 bases, leaving 16 bases between the germline ends. The germline gives CDR1 SGHVS, CDR2 FNYEAQ. There are 17 residues in the CDR3. In DNA, the CDR3 is TGTGCCAGCAGCTTAGCCGGCAGGGCGGTCCCAAACACTGAAGCTTTCTTT. Translated: CASSLAGRAVPNTEAFF.

The rearrangement joins TRBV9 to TRBJ1-2; D is perhaps TRBD1 (6 bases). V was pared by 1 base and J by 6 bases, with 10 bases between. Per germline, CDR1 SGDLS and CDR2 YYNGEE. The CDR3 has 13 residues. The CDR3 loop reads CASSVHRVDGYTF. For the CDR3, the DNA is TGTGCCAGCAGCGTACACAGGGTCGATGGCTACACCTTC. Looking up the rest from reference TRBV9 and TRBJ1-2 gives the full variable domain: DSGVTQTPKHLITATGQRVTLRCSPRSGDLSVYWYQQSLDQGLQFLIQYYNGEERAKGNILERFSAQQFPDLHSELNLSSLELGDSALYFCASSVHRVDGYTFGSGTRLTVV.

The V call is TRBV27, the J call TRBJ1-5, with unresolved D. Trimming shortened V by 2 bases and J by 4 bases, and 12 bases separated the two germline ends. Germline CDR1 is MNHEY and CDR2 is SMNVEV (reference sequence). CDR3 length: 15 amino acids. The CDR3 loop reads CASSLLGQPNQPQHF. CDR3 sequence (DNA): TGTGCCAGCAGTTTACTAGGGCAGCCAAATCAGCCCCAGCATTTT.

In this sample, this clone turned up once. J is TRBJ1-5 and V is TRBV27; no clear D. The germline V and J ends were trimmed by 4 bases and 1 base, with 5 bases remaining between them. Germline V lookup: CDR1 MNHEY, CDR2 SMNVEV (reference sequence). This CDR3 is 13 amino acids long. The CDR3 sequence is CASSSFSNQPQHF. The CDR3 DNA sequence: TGTGCCAGCAGTTCCTTCAGCAATCAGCCCCAGCATTTT.